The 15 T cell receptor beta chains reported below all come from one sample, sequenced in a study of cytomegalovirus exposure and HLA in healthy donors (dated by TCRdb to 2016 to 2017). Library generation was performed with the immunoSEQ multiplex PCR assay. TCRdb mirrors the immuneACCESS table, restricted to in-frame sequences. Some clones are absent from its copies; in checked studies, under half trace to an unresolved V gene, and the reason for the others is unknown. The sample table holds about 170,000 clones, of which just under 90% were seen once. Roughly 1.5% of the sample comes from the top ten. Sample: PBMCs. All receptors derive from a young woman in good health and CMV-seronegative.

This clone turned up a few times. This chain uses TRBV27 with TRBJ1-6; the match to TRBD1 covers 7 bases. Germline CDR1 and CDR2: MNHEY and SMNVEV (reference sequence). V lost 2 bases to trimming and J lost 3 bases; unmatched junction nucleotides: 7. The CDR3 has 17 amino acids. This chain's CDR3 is CASSLGTTGDYNSPLHF. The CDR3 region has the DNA TGTGCCAGCAGTTTAGGTACTACAGGGGACTATAATTCACCCCTCCACTTT.

CDR3 in DNA: TGTGCCAGCAGCTTGGCCAGGGGGGCAGGACCTCAGCCCCAGCATTTT. This translates into CASSLARGAGPQPQHF. The rearrangement links TRBV5-8 to TRBJ1-5, with 7 positions matching TRBD1. V dropped 0 bases and J dropped 6; count of bases not matched to a gene: 9. The germline CDR1 and CDR2 sequences are SGHTS and YDEGEE. The CDR3 extends over 16 amino acids.

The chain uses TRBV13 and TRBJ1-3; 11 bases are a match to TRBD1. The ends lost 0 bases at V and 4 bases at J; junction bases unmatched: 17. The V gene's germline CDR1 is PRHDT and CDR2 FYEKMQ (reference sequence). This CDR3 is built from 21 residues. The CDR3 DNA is TGTGCCAGCAGCTTAGGCCTCGGGACAGGGGGTTCCCAGATTCAAGGAAACACCATATATTTT. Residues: CASSLGLGTGGSQIQGNTIYF.

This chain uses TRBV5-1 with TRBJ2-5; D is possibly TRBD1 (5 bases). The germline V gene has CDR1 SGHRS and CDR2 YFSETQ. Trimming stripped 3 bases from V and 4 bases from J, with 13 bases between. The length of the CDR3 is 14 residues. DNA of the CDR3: TGCGCCAGCAGCTATGAGGACATTGGAGAGACCCAGTACTTC. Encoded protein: CASSYEDIGETQYF.

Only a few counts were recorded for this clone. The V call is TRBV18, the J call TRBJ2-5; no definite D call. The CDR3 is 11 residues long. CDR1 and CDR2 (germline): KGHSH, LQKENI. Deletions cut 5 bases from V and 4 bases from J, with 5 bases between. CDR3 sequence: CASSNRETQYF. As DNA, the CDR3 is TGTGCCAGCTCAAACAGAGAGACCCAGTACTTC.

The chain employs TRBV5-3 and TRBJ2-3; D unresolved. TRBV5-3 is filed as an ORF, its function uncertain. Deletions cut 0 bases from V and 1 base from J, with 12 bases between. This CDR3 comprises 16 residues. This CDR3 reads CARSLVGAAGTDTQYF. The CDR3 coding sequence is TGTGCCAGAAGCTTGGTAGGCGCGGCAGGCACAGATACGCAGTATTTT.

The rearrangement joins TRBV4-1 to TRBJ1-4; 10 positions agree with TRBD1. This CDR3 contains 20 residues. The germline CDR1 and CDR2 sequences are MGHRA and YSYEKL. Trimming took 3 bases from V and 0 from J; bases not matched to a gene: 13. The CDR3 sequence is CASSHPRDRGEHATNEKLFF. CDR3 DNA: TGCGCCAGCAGCCATCCAAGGGACAGGGGCGAGCATGCAACTAATGAAAAACTGTTTTTT.

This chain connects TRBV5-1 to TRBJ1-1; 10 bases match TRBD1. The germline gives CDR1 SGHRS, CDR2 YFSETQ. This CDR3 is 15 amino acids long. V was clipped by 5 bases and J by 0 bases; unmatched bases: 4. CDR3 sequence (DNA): TGCGCCAGCAGGCTGACAGGGGGCATGAACACTGAAGCTTTCTTT. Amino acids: CASRLTGGMNTEAFF.

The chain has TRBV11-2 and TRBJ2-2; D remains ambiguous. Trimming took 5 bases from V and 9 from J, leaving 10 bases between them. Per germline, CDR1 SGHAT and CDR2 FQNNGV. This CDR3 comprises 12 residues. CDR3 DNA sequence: TGTGCCAGCAGCACCCTAGGCCGGGAGCTGTTTTTT. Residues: CASSTLGRELFF.

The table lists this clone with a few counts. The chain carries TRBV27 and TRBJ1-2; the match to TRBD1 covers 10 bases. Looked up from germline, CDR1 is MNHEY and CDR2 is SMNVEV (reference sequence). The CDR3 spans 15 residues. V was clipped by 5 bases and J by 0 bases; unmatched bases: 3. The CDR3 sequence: CASSNGTGANYGYTF. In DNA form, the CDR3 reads TGTGCCAGCAGTAACGGGACAGGGGCTAACTATGGCTACACCTTC.

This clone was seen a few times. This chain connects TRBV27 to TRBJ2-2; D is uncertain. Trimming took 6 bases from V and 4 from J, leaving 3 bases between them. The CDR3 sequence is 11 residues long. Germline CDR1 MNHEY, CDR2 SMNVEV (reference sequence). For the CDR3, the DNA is TGTGCCAGCAGCAGCACCGGGGAGCTGTTTTTT. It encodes CASSSTGELFF.

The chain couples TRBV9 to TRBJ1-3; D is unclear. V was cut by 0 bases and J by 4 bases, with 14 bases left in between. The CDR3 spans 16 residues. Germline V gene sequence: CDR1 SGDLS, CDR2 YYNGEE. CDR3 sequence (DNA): TGTGCCAGCAGCGTAGAGGAGGAGTTGAACGGAAACACCATATATTTT. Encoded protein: CASSVEEELNGNTIYF.

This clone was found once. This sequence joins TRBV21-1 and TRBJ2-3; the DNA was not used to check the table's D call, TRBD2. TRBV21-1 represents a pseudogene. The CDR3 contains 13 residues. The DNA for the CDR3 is TGTGCCAGCAGCCCCCGTAACCGGGATACGCAGTATTTT. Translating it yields CASSPRNRDTQYF.

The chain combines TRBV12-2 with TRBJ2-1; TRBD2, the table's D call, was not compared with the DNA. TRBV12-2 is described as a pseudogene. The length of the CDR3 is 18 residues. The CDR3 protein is CASRLGLAGGDPYNEQFF. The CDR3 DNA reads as TGTGCAAGTCGCCTGGGACTAGCGGGGGGGGACCCGTACAATGAGCAGTTCTTC.

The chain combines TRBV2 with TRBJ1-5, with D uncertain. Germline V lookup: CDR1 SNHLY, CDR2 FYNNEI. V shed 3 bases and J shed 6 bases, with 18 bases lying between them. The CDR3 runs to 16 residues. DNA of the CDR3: TGTGCCAGCAGTGACGTGGGCCAGGTGGGGAGTCAGCCCCAGCATTTT. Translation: CASSDVGQVGSQPQHF.